This T cell receptor beta chain was captured in a study of cytomegalovirus exposure and HLA in healthy donors. Regarding the study as a whole: Subsequent analysis showed first-cohort TCR clusters tending to co-occur in over a hundred validation repertoires. Published work reported that the classifier diagnosed cytomegalovirus status with high specificity and sensitivity.

TCRdb's copy holds only in-frame clones and misses some; the assay was immunoSEQ multiplex PCR. The sample gives some 140,000 clones, roughly 86% of which show up once; 1.4% is in the top ten. This clone was seen more than once but under ten times. Its matching antigen is unknown. Germline CDR1 and CDR2: SGDLS and YYNGEE. This CDR3 has 17 residues. Trimming took off 0 bases at V and 2 bases at J, with 12 bases between the two ends. The TCR sequence derives from a woman aged 25 to 39 in good health and CMV-seronegative. This sequence joins TRBV9 and TRBJ1-6; D is uncertain. Sequencing was carried out using PBMCs. This CDR3 is CASSVAGQAAYNSPLHF. As DNA, the CDR3 is TGTGCCAGCAGCGTAGCTGGGCAGGCAGCCTATAATTCACCCCTCCACTTT.